The 5 T cell receptor beta chains reported below all come from one sample, sequenced in a study of technical replicates of blood from a handful of donors. Profiling relied on immunoSEQ multiplex PCR, and the TCRdb table lists in-frame clones only, not all of them. The repertoire holds about 15,000 clones, with 70% to 85% as singletons. Source material: PBMCs. Every receptor here comes from a human donor in good health. Some clones in this sample may be carry-over from other donors' samples.

This sequence joins TRBV6-5 and TRBJ1-6; TRBD1 might be the D (6 bases). CDR1 MNHEY and CDR2 SVGAGI come from the germline V gene. Trimming took 7 bases from V and 7 from J, leaving 14 bases between them. The CDR3 loop spans 14 amino acids. Here the CDR3 reads CASMGAGGNSPLHF. The CDR3 nucleotides are TGTGCCAGCATGGGGGCCGGGGGGAATTCACCCCTCCACTTT.

The chain is built from TRBV5-1 and TRBJ2-1, with TRBD2 matching 9 bases. This CDR3 spans 16 amino acids. CDR1 is SGHRS and CDR2 is YFSETQ in the germline V gene. The J segment lost 0 bases and the V segment lost 2 bases, leaving 3 bases of the junction unmatched. The CDR3, as DNA: TGCGCCAGCAGCTTCGCTAGCGGGGACTCCTACAATGAGCAGTTCTTC. Its protein product is CASSFASGDSYNEQFF.

V is TRBV4-2 and J is TRBJ2-6; D is possibly TRBD1 (5 bases). V was cut by 0 bases and J by 1 base, with 7 bases left in between. Germline CDR1 LGHNA, CDR2 YNFKEQ. The CDR3 consists of 16 residues. CDR3 region: CASSQETGSGANVLTF. The CDR3 DNA follows: TGTGCCAGCAGCCAAGAAACAGGTTCTGGGGCCAACGTCCTGACTTTC.

About this clone: The DNA is left out, because the CDR3 cannot be placed on it with certainty; the CDR3 is given as TCRdb lists it. The chain couples TRBV5-4 to TRBJ1-1; the table's TRBD1 call for D was not verified on the DNA. From germline, CDR1 is SGHNT and CDR2 YYREEE (reference sequence). The CDR3 extends over 18 residues, inclusive of both ends. This chain's CDR3 is CASSFGAGQDFRGTEAFF.

The chain couples TRBV11-2 to TRBJ2-5, with D possibly TRBD1 on 5 matching bases. Germline V lookup: CDR1 SGHAT, CDR2 FQNNGV. V lost 5 bases and J lost 1, with 11 bases in between. The CDR3 sequence is 14 residues long. CDR3 in DNA: TGTGCCAGCAGCCCAGGGTACGGCCAAGAGACCCAGTACTTC. Its translation is CASSPGYGQETQYF.